This section outlines one TCR beta chain sequence together with its context. The CDR3 runs to 15 residues. Germline lookup yields CDR1 SQVTM and CDR2 ANQGSEA. The V gene lost 0 bases and the J gene lost 0 bases, with 12 bases spanning the gap. Only in-frame clones appear in the TCRdb table, and some are missing; sequencing was by immunoSEQ multiplex PCR. The sample includes around 190,000 clones, about nine tenths seen only once; the top ten take around 21%. The data stem from a study of blood T cell repertoires in COVID-19. This receptor was taken from a man aged 70-80 years with active or convalescent COVID-19. The genes are TRBV29-1 and TRBJ2-7, with D hard to call. Source material: peripheral blood. The CDR3: CSVEDRQALSYEQYF. CDR3 in DNA: TGCAGCGTTGAAGATAGGCAGGCCCTCTCCTACGAGCAGTACTTC.